These T cell receptor beta chains were read from a single sample in a study of type 1 and type 2 diabetes patients. Each CDR3 protein is one row after TCRdb ran MiXCR on the multiplex PCR reads. This sample has 270,000 or so distinct CDR3 sequences, with around 47% found just once. What was sequenced was peripheral blood mononuclear cells (PBMCs). The receptor set was obtained from a man younger than 35 with type 2 diabetes. The CDR3 runs from the conserved cysteine through the conserved F or W. Each record gives: D gene, clone size, J gene, V gene, CDR3 DNA, CDR3 protein. The D gene is left open where the match is weak. Size values are once, few and many counts, or a class for expanded clones, and some rows have none.

D: NA
size: few
J: TRBJ1-2
V: TRBV20-1
DNA: TGCAGTGCTGTTGACCTCCCGGAGGGCTACACCTTC
CDR3: CSAVDLPEGYTF

D: NA
size: NA
J: TRBJ2-2
V: TRBV5-1
DNA: TGCGCCAGCAGCTTGGCTTACAGGGCCGGCGGGGAGCTGTTTTTT
CDR3: CASSLAYRAGGELFF

D: NA
size: NA
J: TRBJ2-1
V: TRBV4-1
DNA: TGCGCCAGCAGCCACAGCTCAAGGTACAATGAGCAGTTCTTC
CDR3: CASSHSSRYNEQFF

D: NA
size: NA
J: TRBJ2-2
V: TRBV15
DNA: TGTGCCACCAGCAGAGAATTAGGGAGAAGCACCGGGGAGCTGTTTTTT
CDR3: CATSRELGRSTGELFF

D: TRBD2
size: NA
J: TRBJ2-7
V: TRBV5-1
DNA: TGCGCCAGCAGCTTGGGCACTAGCGGGAGTTCCCCACCGTACTTC
CDR3: CASSLGTSGSSPPYF

D: TRBD2
size: many
J: TRBJ2-5
V: TRBV2
DNA: TGTGCTGGGGGGGGGGAACGTTCGGAGACCCAGTACTTC
CDR3: CAGGGERSETQYF

D: TRBD1
size: NA
J: TRBJ1-5
V: TRBV19
DNA: TGTGCCAGCCGGGACAGCGTGTTAAGGAGCAATCAGCCCCAGCATTTT
CDR3: CASRDSVLRSNQPQHF

D: NA
size: few
J: TRBJ2-1
V: TRBV19
DNA: TGTGCCAGTAGTATTACTTCTTGGGCAGACAATGAGCAGTTCTTC
CDR3: CASSITSWADNEQFF

D: NA
size: NA
J: TRBJ1-5
V: TRBV10-2
DNA: TGCGCCACATTGTTGGGGCTAAATCAGCCCCAGCATTTT
CDR3: CATLLGLNQPQHF

D: NA
size: few
J: TRBJ2-1
V: TRBV15
DNA: TGTGCCACCAGCCGACTAGTGTACAATGAGCAGTTCTTC
CDR3: CATSRLVYNEQFF

D: TRBD2
size: NA
J: TRBJ2-3
V: TRBV7-3
DNA: TGTGCCAGCAGCTTAGCAGTCCTAGCGGGAGGTAGCACAGATACGCAGTATTTT
CDR3: CASSLAVLAGGSTDTQYF